The 16 T cell receptor beta chains below come from one sample, sequenced in a study of blood T cells in healthy people across ages. A sample-barcoded 5' primer and a J-beta primer mix were used in a second PCR of about 6 to 11 cycles. TCRdb reanalysed the 5' RACE reads using MiXCR and keeps one entry per CDR3 protein. The data contain about 970,000 distinct CDR3 sequences, 51% of them singletons. The sample taken for sequencing was blood. The receptors here all came from a woman in her fifties or sixties in good health.

The J gene is TRBJ2-7, the V gene TRBV6-6, with unresolved D. Per the germline V gene, CDR1 is MNHNY and CDR2 is SVGAGI (reference sequence). Trimming cost V 0 bases and J 0 bases, with 12 bases left between them. There are 16 residues in the CDR3. CDR3 sequence: CASSYSRAKSSYEQYF. The DNA of the CDR3 is TGTGCCAGCAGTTACTCTAGGGCAAAGAGCTCCTACGAGCAGTACTTC.

Only a few counts were recorded for this clonotype. The CDR3 protein is CSARGVDLQETQYF. The CDR3 bases are TGCAGTGCTAGAGGGGTAGATCTCCAAGAGACCCAGTACTTC. This rearrangement joins TRBV20-1 to TRBJ2-5; D is unresolved. CDR1 is DFQATT and CDR2 is SNEGSKA in the germline V gene (reference sequence). The V and J ends lost 1 base and 1 base respectively, with 10 bases between them. The CDR3 is made up of 14 amino acids.

The chain uses TRBV5-4 and TRBJ2-5; no definite D call. Germline V CDR1 and CDR2: SGHNT, YYREEE (reference sequence). The V end lost 4 bases, the J end lost 11 bases, and 21 bases lay between the germline ends. CDR3 length: 14 amino acids. CDR3 residues: CASSPESSADEQYF. CDR3 coding DNA: TGTGCCAGCAGCCCTGAATCTAGTGCCGATGAGCAGTACTTC. The full variable domain, with the rest looked up from reference TRBV5-4 and TRBJ2-5, is ETGVTQSPTHLIKTRGQQVTLRCSSQSGHNTVSWYQQALGQGPQFIFQYYREEENGRGNFPPRFSGLQFPNYSSELNVNALELDDSALYLCASSPESSADEQYFGPGTRLLVL.

The sample holds a few counts of this clonotype. The J gene is TRBJ2-2, the V gene TRBV5-5, with D unclear. The germline V gene encodes CDR1 SGHKS and CDR2 YYEKEE (reference sequence). The V and J ends lost 6 bases and 0 bases respectively, with 9 bases between them. The CDR3 spans 14 residues. This chain's CDR3 is CASKGQPNTGELFF. For the CDR3, the DNA is TGTGCCAGCAAAGGGCAACCGAACACCGGGGAGCTGTTTTTT.

V is TRBV12-3 or TRBV12-4 and J is TRBJ1-2; 7 nucleotides line up with TRBD1. The CDR3 length is 13 residues. The V gene end was trimmed by 5 bases and the J gene end by 7 bases; junction bases not matched to a gene: 7. In DNA, the CDR3 is TGTGCCAGCAGTCCCTCCGACAGGGTTGGCTACACCTTC. Translation: CASSPSDRVGYTF.

DNA of the CDR3: TGTGCCAGCAGCTTAACCGGGACTAGTCCCGAGCAGTACTTC. Encoded protein: CASSLTGTSPEQYF. The chain couples TRBV7-6 to TRBJ2-7; TRBD2 matches 8 bases. With 2 bases clipped from V and 6 bases from J, the junction kept 6 bases outside the gene matches. The CDR3 is 14 amino acids. The germline V gene encodes CDR1 SGHVS and CDR2 FNYEAQ.

This clonotype was observed at least ten times. The J gene is TRBJ2-6, the V gene TRBV15; D unresolved. Trimming removed 4 bases at V and 2 bases at J, with 6 bases between. There are 14 residues in the CDR3. The germline gives CDR1 LNHNV, CDR2 YYDKDF (reference sequence). The CDR3 reads CATSIGAGANVLTF. CDR3 nucleotide sequence: TGTGCCACCAGCATCGGAGCTGGGGCCAACGTCCTGACTTTC.

This clonotype turned up a few times. The rearrangement links TRBV28 to TRBJ2-7, with TRBD1 matching over 8 bases. J was trimmed by 2 bases and V by 6 bases; bases with no gene match: 9. Germline values: CDR1 MDHEN, CDR2 SYDVKM. The CDR3 length is 15 residues. CDR3 nucleotides: TGTGCCAGCAGCCAAAAGTTGACAGGGGCCTACGAGCAGTACTTC. This codes for CASSQKLTGAYEQYF.

V and J are TRBV29-1 and TRBJ2-7, with 7 bases fitting TRBD1. The V segment lost 0 bases and the J segment 3 bases; nucleotides outside the gene matches: 5. Germline values: CDR1 SQVTM, CDR2 ANQGSEA. CDR3 size: 14 residues. The CDR3 region is CSVEEGTVYYEQYF. The DNA for the CDR3 is TGCAGCGTTGAAGAAGGGACAGTGTACTACGAGCAGTACTTC.

There are a few counts of this clonotype. The CDR3: CSLYGGGASTSYNEQFF. The CDR3 coding sequence is TGCAGCCTTTATGGCGGGGGGGCTTCGACGTCCTACAATGAGCAGTTCTTC. The V call is TRBV29-1, the J call TRBJ2-1; 9 bases map to TRBD2. The germline gives CDR1 SQVTM, CDR2 ANQGSEA. Trimming at V came to 8 bases and at J to 1 base, leaving 15 bases not matched to a gene. The CDR3 totals 17 residues.

The chain combines TRBV20-1 with TRBJ2-3; no definite D call. Per germline, CDR1 DFQATT and CDR2 SNEGSKA (reference sequence). The CDR3 extends over 13 amino acids. V lost 1 base to trimming and J lost 7 bases, with 12 bases between them. CDR3 bases: TGCAGTGCTAGAGGGGGTAGCAGGCATACGCAGTATTTT. It is translated as CSARGGSRHTQYF.

In this sample, this clonotype turned up a few times. The chain combines TRBV20-1 with TRBJ1-6; D remains unclear. Germline loops: CDR1 DFQATT, CDR2 SNEGSKA (reference sequence). V lost 0 bases and J lost 9, with 9 bases in between. The CDR3 runs to 13 residues. CDR3 residues: CSARDPGGSPLHF. The CDR3, as DNA: TGCAGTGCTAGAGATCCAGGAGGTTCACCCCTCCACTTT.

In this sample, this clonotype turned up a few times. This chain uses TRBV27 with TRBJ2-1; D uncertain. V was trimmed by 0 bases and J by 7 bases, leaving 13 bases between them. The V gene's germline CDR1 is MNHEY and CDR2 SMNVEV (reference sequence). The CDR3 has 15 residues. CDR3 nucleotide sequence: TGTGCCAGCAGTTTATCGCAGGAAGGGAAAAATGAGCAGTTCTTC. Translating it yields CASSLSQEGKNEQFF.

This clonotype occurred once. This sequence joins TRBV20-1 and TRBJ2-3; a possible D gene is TRBD2 (6 bases). Germline lookup yields CDR1 DFQATT and CDR2 SNEGSKA (reference sequence). Trimming removed 1 base from V and 1 base from J, with 24 bases in between. CDR3 size: 19 residues. The CDR3 DNA follows: TGCAGTGCTAGAGTTTGGTCTGGCGGGACCCATTCAGGCACAGATACGCAGTATTTT. Encoded protein: CSARVWSGGTHSGTDTQYF.

This clonotype was counted once. At one of its ends the junction is not consistent with the germline gene, which may arise from a read error. The chain combines TRBV28 with TRBJ2-3; TRBD2 agrees at 10 bases. Germline CDR1 is MDHEN and CDR2 is SYDVKM. The CDR3 length is 16 residues. CDR3 sequence: CASDGRAGGGTGTQYF. The DNA of the CDR3 is TGTGCCAGCGACGGTCGAGCGGGAGGGGGCACAGGTACGCAGTATTTT.

V gene TRBV30 combines with J gene TRBJ2-7; 13 nucleotides match TRBD2. The V and J ends lost 2 bases and 0 bases, in that order; junction bases with no gene match: 7. The germline V gene has CDR1 GTSNPN and CDR2 SVGIG (reference sequence). This CDR3 contains 17 residues. In DNA form, the CDR3 reads TGTGCCTGGAGTAGGACTAGCGGGAGCCCTAGCTCCTACGAGCAGTACTTC. Its protein product is CAWSRTSGSPSSYEQYF.